This is a list of T cell receptor beta chains from one sample in a study of T cells in Graves' hyperthyroidism and ophthalmopathy. One entry per CDR3 protein, called by TCRdb with MiXCR from the multiplex PCR reads. Among about 260,000 distinct CDR3 sequences, approximately 20% were seen once, and the ten largest hold 50% to 75%. What was sequenced was blood. These receptors originate from a man aged 25-45 years with Graves' ophthalmopathy. The CDR3 runs from the conserved cysteine through the conserved F or W. The D gene is left open where the match is weak. Size is stated for part of the rows, as once, few or many counts, or as a class when the clone is expanded.

TRBJ2-7 TRBV12-3/TRBV12-4 - - TGTGCCAGCAGTTTGTATGGCAACTCCTACGAGCAGTACTTC CASSLYGNSYEQYF
TRBJ2-1 TRBV12-3/TRBV12-4 many TRBD1 TGTGCCAGCAGTTTCGCGGGACAGGGTGGAAATGAGCAGTTCTTC CASSFAGQGGNEQFF
TRBJ1-4 TRBV19 - - TGTGCCAGTAGTATTGCGGGAACACAGGAAAAACTGTTTTTT CASSIAGTQEKLFF
TRBJ2-5 TRBV3-1 few - TGTGCCAGCACCAACCGTCGCGGGCGACAGGAGACCCAGTACTTC CASTNRRGRQETQYF
TRBJ2-1 TRBV27 - - TGTGCCAGCACACCGGGATCCCGACCCTACAATGAGCAGTTCTTC CASTPGSRPYNEQFF
TRBJ2-1 TRBV24-1 many - TGTGCCACCAGTGACCAAGACAGTACTCCGTACAATGAGCAGTTCTTC CATSDQDSTPYNEQFF
TRBJ2-5 TRBV20-1 many TRBD2 TGCAGTGCTAGAGGGGCTAGCGGGATGGAGACCCAGTACTTC CSARGASGMETQYF
TRBJ2-7 TRBV29-1 - TRBD1 TGCAGCGTTGAGGGGGACAGGGGGCTACCCTGGGACTACCTCCACTACGAGCAGTACTTC CSVEGDRGLPWDYLHYEQYF
TRBJ2-6 TRBV3-1 - TRBD1 TGTGCCAGCAGCCAAATAGGGGGCGCTGGGGCCAACGTCCTGACTTTC CASSQIGGAGANVLTF
TRBJ1-6 TRBV2 many TRBD1 TGTGCCAGCATGCAGGGGGCCGATAATTCACCCCTCCACTTT CASMQGADNSPLHF
TRBJ2-7 TRBV6-2/TRBV6-3 many - TGTGCCAGCAGTTACTCTGGCAATTCCTACGAGCAGTACTTC CASSYSGNSYEQYF
TRBJ2-3 TRBV2 many TRBD2 TGTGCCAGCATCCTGGGGGGGGATACGCAGTATTTT CASILGGDTQYF
TRBJ2-1 TRBV3-1 many TRBD2 TGTGCCAGCAGCAATACGGCGGGAGGGGAATACAATGAGCAGTTCTTC CASSNTAGGEYNEQFF